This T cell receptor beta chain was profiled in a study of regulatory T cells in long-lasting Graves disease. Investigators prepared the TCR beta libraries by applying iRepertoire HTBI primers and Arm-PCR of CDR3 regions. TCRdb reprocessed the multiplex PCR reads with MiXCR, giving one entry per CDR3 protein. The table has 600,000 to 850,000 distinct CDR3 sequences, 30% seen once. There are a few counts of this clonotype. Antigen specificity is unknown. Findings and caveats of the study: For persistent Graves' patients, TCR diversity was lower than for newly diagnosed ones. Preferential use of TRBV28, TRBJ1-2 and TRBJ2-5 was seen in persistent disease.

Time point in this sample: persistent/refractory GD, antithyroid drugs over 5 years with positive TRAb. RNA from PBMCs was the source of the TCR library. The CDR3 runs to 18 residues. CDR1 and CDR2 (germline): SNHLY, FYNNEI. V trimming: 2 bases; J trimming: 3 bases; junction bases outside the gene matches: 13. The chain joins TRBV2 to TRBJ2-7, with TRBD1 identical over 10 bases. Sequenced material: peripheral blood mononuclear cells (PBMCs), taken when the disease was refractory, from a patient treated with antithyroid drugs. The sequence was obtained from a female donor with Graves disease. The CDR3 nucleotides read TGTGCCAGCAGTGAACGGTTACGCCCGGGACAGGGGATCTACGAGCAGTACTTC. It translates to CASSERLRPGQGIYEQYF.